The sequence of this TCR beta chain was determined in a study of STAT5B mutations in CD4+ large granular lymphocyte leukemia. Study-wide results and limits: Top patient clones used TRBV06 genes more often: 8/27 versus 2/35 in controls. Patient CD4-sorted repertoires stayed more clonal than healthy ones after leukemic-clone removal.

In regard to this clone: The antigen remains undetermined.

J was trimmed by 5 bases and V by 4 bases; bases with no gene match: 4. The germline V gene has CDR1 SEHNR and CDR2 FQNEAQ (reference sequence). The CDR3 loop spans 13 amino acids. Buffy coats from healthy blood donors served as controls. Sequencing was at survey level. Using immunoSEQ multiplex PCR, the repertoire was profiled, and TCRdb retains in-frame clones only, with some absent. The repertoire holds about 48,000 clones, with about 70% as singletons. Sequenced: CD4+ T cells from blood buffy coats. This chain uses TRBV7-9 with TRBJ2-7; TRBD1 agrees at 8 bases. This sequence was found in a human donor in good health. Here the CDR3 reads CASSSRQGNEQYF. The CDR3 DNA reads TGTGCCAGCAGCTCCCGACAGGGGAACGAGCAGTACTTC.